A single sample gave rise to the 5 T cell receptor beta chains below, sequenced in a study of blood T cell repertoires in COVID-19. Assay used: immunoSEQ multiplex PCR; TCRdb lists only in-frame clones, some missing. Of fewer than 120,000 clones listed, 82% were seen once; the top ten hold 15% to 20%. The sample consisted of peripheral blood. The receptors stem from a woman aged 60-75 years with acute or convalescent COVID-19.

The table lists this clone with many counts. The rearrangement uses TRBV7-3 and TRBJ2-7; D perhaps matches TRBD2 (6 bases). CDR3 length: 17 residues. Germline CDR1 and CDR2: SGHTA and FQGTGA. The V end was cut by 0 bases, the J end by 3 bases, with 18 bases between. The CDR3 DNA is TGTGCCAGCAGCTTAACGTCATCGGCAGGGACTGGCTACGAGCAGTACTTC. Its protein product is CASSLTSSAGTGYEQYF.

The V and J genes are TRBV19 and TRBJ2-1; TRBD1 matches 9 bases. CDR1 and CDR2 (germline): LNHDA, SQIVND (reference sequence). CDR3 length equals 14 residues. With 5 bases clipped from V and 10 bases from J, the junction kept 9 bases outside the gene matches. CDR3 sequence reads: CASSATGGELEQFF. In DNA, the CDR3 is TGTGCCAGTAGTGCGACAGGGGGAGAACTCGAGCAGTTCTTC. The whole variable domain, filled in from reference TRBV19 and TRBJ2-1, reads DGGITQSPKYLFRKEGQNVTLSCEQNLNHDAMYWYRQDPGQGLRLIYYSQIVNDFQKGDIAEGYSVSREKKESFPLTVTSAQKNPTAFYLCASSATGGELEQFFGPGTRLTVL.

The CDR3 is CASSLRFPGQGKTEAFF. CDR3 nucleotides: TGTGCCAGCAGCCTGAGATTCCCGGGACAGGGGAAAACTGAAGCTTTCTTT. The chain carries TRBV3-1 (or the pseudogene TRBV3-2) and TRBJ1-1, with 10 positions matching TRBD1. Germline V gives CDR1 LGHDT, CDR2 YNNKEL (reference sequence). The CDR3 runs to 17 residues. Trimming removed 4 bases from V and 5 bases from J; junction bases left unmatched: 13.

The chain joins TRBV7-2 to TRBJ2-1; D perhaps matches TRBD2 (5 bases). The CDR3 runs 15 residues. CDR1 and CDR2 (germline): SGHTA, FQGNSA. V dropped 3 bases and J dropped 4 bases, with 13 bases sitting between them. The CDR3 is CASSLASGPYNEQFF. CDR3 DNA sequence: TGTGCCAGCAGCTTGGCGAGCGGTCCATACAATGAGCAGTTCTTC.

V usage is TRBV28 and J usage is TRBJ1-6; 8 bases agree with TRBD1. The CDR3 is 16 residues long. Germline CDR1 is MDHEN and CDR2 is SYDVKM. Losses at the gene ends were 1 base for V and 8 bases for J; bases not matched to a gene: 7. The DNA of the CDR3 is TGTGCCAGCAGTTTATTTGGGCACAGGGGGGATTCACCCCTCCACTTT. Protein product: CASSLFGHRGDSPLHF.